This T cell receptor beta chain was sequenced during a study of blood T cell repertoires in COVID-19. Study as a whole: Some COVID-19 samples were acute and others convalescent; all came from the United States, Italy and Spain. PBMCs, B-cell-depleted T cells, or T cells were the source of the cDNA or gDNA that made up the material.

As originally analysed: Researchers report that nucleated cell counts were estimated from reference gene primer amplification. The table came from immunoSEQ multiplex PCR; TCRdb's copy has only in-frame clones and leaves some out. That table furnishes V, J and clone size, whereas the DNA furnished D and trimming. The sample consists of about 160,000 clones, 79% of them appearing once. This clone was detected once. Germline V gene sequence: CDR1 ENHRY, CDR2 SYGVKD. The CDR3 totals 13 residues. V was clipped by 1 base and J by 5 bases, with 6 bases between them. One Seattle source followed patients from active infection through their disease course.

The chain recombines TRBV10-3 with TRBJ2-1; D gene uncertain. The sample consisted of peripheral blood. The receptor comes from a woman aged 55-70 years with COVID-19, enrolled during active disease. The CDR3 region has the DNA TGTGCCATCAGTGAGTTACTGGACAATGAGCAGTTCTTC. This translates into CAISELLDNEQFF.